This T cell receptor (beta chain) was sequenced for a study of shared clonotypes between healthy human individuals. For the study at large: Three CD4 naive, three CD4 memory, two CD8 naive and one CD8 memory plate were used per donor.

The CDR3 length is 14 residues. V gave up 1 base and J gave up 7 bases; unmatched junction bases: 4. Per germline, CDR1 SGHAT and CDR2 FQNNGV. Method: immunoSEQ multiplex PCR; TCRdb's copy keeps in-frame clones and lacks some. The sample contains 1,500,000 or so clones, over 95% of which appear only once. Subsets obtained from CD4+ cells comprised CD45RA+ naive and CD45RA-negative memory cells. The chain employs TRBV11-2 and TRBJ2-5; TRBD1 agrees at 9 bases. Sequences were obtained from naive CD4+ T cells sorted from blood. The subset here: CD45RA+ positively selected. This clonotype was sampled from a man between 25 and 39 years old in good health. CDR3 DNA: TGTGCCAGCAGCTTAGGGGACAGGGCTGGGACCCAGTACTTC. It translates to CASSLGDRAGTQYF.